These 13 T cell receptor beta chains originate from one sample sequenced in a study of blood T cell repertoires in COVID-19. Libraries were prepared by immunoSEQ multiplex PCR; TCRdb keeps only in-frame clonotypes and omits some of them. The data contain about 170,000 clones, less than 80% of them singletons. The specimen sequenced was PBMCs or T cells enriched from blood (not recorded which). The receptors here all came from a woman between 65 and 79 years old in a cohort exposed to, infected with or recovered from COVID-19 (not recorded which).

This chain uses TRBV5-4 with TRBJ2-1, with 7 bases fitting TRBD2. This CDR3 contains 15 residues. Germline V gene lookup returns CDR1 SGHNT and CDR2 YYREEE (reference sequence). Germline trimming cut 3 bases from V and 6 bases from J; bases unmatched to any gene: 9. Here the CDR3 reads CASSWQTTSANEQFF. Here the CDR3 DNA reads TGTGCCAGCAGCTGGCAGACTACTAGCGCCAATGAGCAGTTCTTC.

J is TRBJ2-1 and V is TRBV11-2; 13 nucleotides agree with TRBD2. Losses at the gene ends were 0 bases for V and 4 bases for J; bases not matched to a gene: 9. This CDR3 has 19 residues. CDR1 is SGHAT, CDR2 FQNNGV, per germline. The CDR3 nucleotides read TGTGCCAGCAGCTTAGATTCGCCGACTAGCGGGAGGAGGTACAATGAGCAGTTCTTC. Translation: CASSLDSPTSGRRYNEQFF.

Note on this clone: This same CDR3 is encoded by further DNA sequences in the sample. V and J are TRBV28 and TRBJ2-3; TRBD2 aligns across 7 bases. CDR1 is MDHEN and CDR2 is SYDVKM in the germline V gene. V was pared by 3 bases and J by 3 bases, with 3 bases of the junction left unmatched. CDR3 length equals 14 residues. CDR3 in DNA: TGTGCCAGCAGTTTTGGCGGGAGAACAGATACGCAGTATTTT. It codes for CASSFGGRTDTQYF.

With respect to this clone: The identical CDR3 is also encoded by other nucleotide sequences in the sample. The chain has TRBV10-3 and TRBJ2-1, with 8 positions matching TRBD2. Germline trimming cut 8 bases from V and 7 bases from J; bases unmatched to any gene: 7. This CDR3 has 13 residues. The germline gives CDR1 ENHRY, CDR2 SYGVKD. The CDR3 loop is CAIGLAGSNEQFF. For the CDR3, the DNA is TGTGCCATCGGGTTAGCGGGATCGAATGAGCAGTTCTTC.

This rearrangement joins TRBV14 to TRBJ2-7; TRBD1 matches at 9 bases. Per germline, CDR1 SGHDN and CDR2 FVKESK. This CDR3 region has 15 residues. J lost 2 bases, V lost 0 bases, and 2 bases had no gene match. The CDR3 DNA follows: TGTGCCAGCAGCCAAGATGACAGGGGGACCTACGAGCAGTACTTC. Amino acids: CASSQDDRGTYEQYF.

The chain combines TRBV15 with TRBJ2-5; D unresolved. CDR1 and CDR2 (germline): LNHNV, YYDKDF (reference sequence). V was trimmed by 8 bases and J by 5 bases, leaving 15 bases between them. This CDR3 is built from 13 residues. CDR3 amino acids: CATSQVKAETQYF. CDR3 nucleotides: TGTGCCACCTCGCAGGTCAAGGCGGAGACCCAGTACTTC.

This chain joins TRBV5-1 and TRBJ2-7; no definite D call. Germline assignment: CDR1 SGHRS and CDR2 YFSETQ. Deletions cut 5 bases from V and 3 bases from J, with 9 bases between. This CDR3 has 12 residues. The CDR3 spells CASSVSHYEQYF. As DNA, the CDR3 is TGCGCCAGCAGTGTCAGTCACTACGAGCAGTACTTC.

This chain connects TRBV3-1 (or the pseudogene TRBV3-2) to TRBJ2-4, with D perhaps matching TRBD1 (6 bases). Germline V gives CDR1 LGHDT, CDR2 YNNKEL (reference sequence). Trimming took off 0 bases at V and 5 bases at J, with 8 bases between the two ends. The CDR3 runs 14 residues. The CDR3 DNA is TGTGCCAGCAGCCAAGAGGGGGCCCAAAACATTCAGTACTTC. It yields the protein CASSQEGAQNIQYF.

The table lists this clone with many counts. The CDR3 is CASSLGQGRGTNEKLFF. The CDR3 region has the DNA TGTGCCAGCAGCCTAGGACAGGGACGGGGAACTAATGAAAAACTGTTTTTT. The chain combines TRBV7-9 with TRBJ1-4; TRBD1 aligns across 8 bases. Losses at the gene ends were 5 bases for V and 1 base for J; bases not matched to a gene: 9. This CDR3 has 17 amino acids. CDR1 SEHNR and CDR2 FQNEAQ come from the germline V gene (reference sequence).

The gene calls are TRBV5-1 and TRBJ2-1; 11 bases are a match to TRBD1. Germline assignment: CDR1 SGHRS and CDR2 YFSETQ. V dropped 3 bases and J dropped 6; count of bases not matched to a gene: 5. This CDR3 spans 15 amino acids. The CDR3 DNA follows: TGCGCCAGCAGCTGGGACAGGGGGAATCGCAATGAGCAGTTCTTC. Protein product: CASSWDRGNRNEQFF.

V and J are TRBV11-3 and TRBJ2-5; 10 bases agree with TRBD1. CDR3 length: 15 residues. After removal of 7 bases from V and 3 bases from J, the junction contained 8 bases not matched to a gene. CDR1 SGHNT and CDR2 YENEEA come from the germline V gene. Written as DNA, the CDR3 is TGTGCCAGCACCCGACAGGGGGCGAAGGAAGAGACCCAGTACTTC. Translated: CASTRQGAKEETQYF.

This rearrangement joins TRBV15 to TRBJ1-4, with D possibly TRBD1 on 5 matching bases. V gave up 0 bases and J gave up 4 bases, with 12 bases separating them. Germline V gene lookup returns CDR1 LNHNV and CDR2 YYDKDF (reference sequence). This CDR3 is built from 16 residues. In DNA form, the CDR3 reads TGTGCCACCAGCAGAGATCACGGAGGGGTTAATGAAAAACTGTTTTTT. It encodes CATSRDHGGVNEKLFF.

This clone was found a few times. The chain is built from TRBV28 and TRBJ1-5; D uncertain. V lost 3 bases to trimming and J lost 6 bases, with 3 bases between them. This CDR3 has 11 residues. CDR1 and CDR2 from the germline V gene are MDHEN and SYDVKM. The DNA for the CDR3 is TGTGCCAGCAGTTTCAGTCAGCCCCAGCATTTT. As protein: CASSFSQPQHF.